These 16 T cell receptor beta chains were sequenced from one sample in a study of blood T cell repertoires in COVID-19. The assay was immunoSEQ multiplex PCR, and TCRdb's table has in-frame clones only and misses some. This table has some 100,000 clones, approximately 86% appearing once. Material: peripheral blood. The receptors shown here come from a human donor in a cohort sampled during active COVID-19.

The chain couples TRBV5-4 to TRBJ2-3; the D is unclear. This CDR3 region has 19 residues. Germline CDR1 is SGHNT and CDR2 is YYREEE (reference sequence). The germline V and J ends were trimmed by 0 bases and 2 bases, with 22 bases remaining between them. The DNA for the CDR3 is TGTGCCAGCAGCTTGGCCCCCTACCCACGTAACCTGCCCACAGATACGCAGTATTTT. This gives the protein CASSLAPYPRNLPTDTQYF.

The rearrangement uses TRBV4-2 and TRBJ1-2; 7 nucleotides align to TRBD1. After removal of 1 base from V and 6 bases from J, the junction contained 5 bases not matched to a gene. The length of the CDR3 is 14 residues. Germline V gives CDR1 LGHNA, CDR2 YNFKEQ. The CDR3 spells CASSQAETGNGYTF. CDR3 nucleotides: TGTGCCAGCAGCCAAGCCGAGACAGGGAATGGCTACACCTTC.

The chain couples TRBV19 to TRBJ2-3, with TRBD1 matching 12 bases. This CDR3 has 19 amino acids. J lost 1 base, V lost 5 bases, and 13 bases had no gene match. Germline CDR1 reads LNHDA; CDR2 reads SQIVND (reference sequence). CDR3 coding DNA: TGTGCCAGTAGTGCCCGAGGGACAGGGGGCGTATTAGGCACAGATACGCAGTATTTT. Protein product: CASSARGTGGVLGTDTQYF.

CDR3 bases: TGTGCCAGCAGTGAAGCGCGTAGCGGGATATTCAATGAGCAGTTCTTC. Translating it yields CASSEARSGIFNEQFF. The chain carries TRBV6-1 and TRBJ2-1, with 8 bases fitting TRBD2. Germline lookup yields CDR1 MNHNS and CDR2 SASEGT. This CDR3 region has 16 residues. V lost 0 bases and J lost 6; bases outside the gene matches: 7.

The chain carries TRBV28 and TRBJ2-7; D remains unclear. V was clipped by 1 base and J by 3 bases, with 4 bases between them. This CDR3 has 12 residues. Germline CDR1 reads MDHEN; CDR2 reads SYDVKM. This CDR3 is CASSLLFYEQYF. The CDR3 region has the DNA TGTGCCAGCAGTTTATTATTCTACGAGCAGTACTTC.

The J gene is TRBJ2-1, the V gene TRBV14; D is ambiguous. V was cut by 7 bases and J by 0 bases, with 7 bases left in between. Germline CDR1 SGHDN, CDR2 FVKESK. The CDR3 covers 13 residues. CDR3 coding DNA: TGTGCCAGCACTAAGAGCTCCTACAATGAGCAGTTCTTC. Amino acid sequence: CASTKSSYNEQFF.

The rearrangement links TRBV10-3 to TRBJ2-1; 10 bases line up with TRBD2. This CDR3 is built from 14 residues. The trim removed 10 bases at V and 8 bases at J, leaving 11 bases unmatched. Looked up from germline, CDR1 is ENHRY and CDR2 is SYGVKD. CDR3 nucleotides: TGTGCCACGATGAGCGGGAGGGCCGGGGATGAGCAGTTCTTC. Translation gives CATMSGRAGDEQFF.

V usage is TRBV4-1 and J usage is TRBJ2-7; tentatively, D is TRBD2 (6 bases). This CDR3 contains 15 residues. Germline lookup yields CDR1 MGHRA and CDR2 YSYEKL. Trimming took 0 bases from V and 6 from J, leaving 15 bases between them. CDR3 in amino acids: CASSQEPGVSFEQYF. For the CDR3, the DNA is TGCGCCAGCAGCCAAGAACCGGGAGTCTCTTTCGAGCAGTACTTC.

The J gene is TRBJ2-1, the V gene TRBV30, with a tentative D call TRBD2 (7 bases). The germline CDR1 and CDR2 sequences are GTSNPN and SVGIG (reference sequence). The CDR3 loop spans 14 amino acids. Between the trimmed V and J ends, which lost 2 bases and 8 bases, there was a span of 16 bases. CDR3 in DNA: TGTGCCTGGAGTAGGGGGGAGGGCCCGTATGAGCAGTTCTTC. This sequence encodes CAWSRGEGPYEQFF.

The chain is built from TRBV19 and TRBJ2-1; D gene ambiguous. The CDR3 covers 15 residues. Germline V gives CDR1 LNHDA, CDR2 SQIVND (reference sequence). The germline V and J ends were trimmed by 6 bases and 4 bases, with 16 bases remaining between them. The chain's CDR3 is CASSPTPYRYNEQFF. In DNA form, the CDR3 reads TGTGCCAGTAGCCCTACTCCGTACCGTTACAATGAGCAGTTCTTC.

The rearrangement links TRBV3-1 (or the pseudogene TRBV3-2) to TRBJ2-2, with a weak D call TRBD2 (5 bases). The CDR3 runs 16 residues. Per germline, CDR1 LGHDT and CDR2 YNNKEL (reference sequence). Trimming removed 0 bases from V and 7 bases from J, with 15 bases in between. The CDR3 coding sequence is TGTGCCAGCAGCCAAGATCTGGCGGCCCGGGGCGGGGAGCTGTTTTTT. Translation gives CASSQDLAARGGELFF.

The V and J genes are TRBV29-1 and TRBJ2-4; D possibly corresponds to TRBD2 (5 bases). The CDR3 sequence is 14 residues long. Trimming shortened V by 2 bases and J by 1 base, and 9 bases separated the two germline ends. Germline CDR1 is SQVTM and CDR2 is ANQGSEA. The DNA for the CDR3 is TGCAGCGTTGAACCGGAGGAGGCCAAAAACATTCAGTACTTC. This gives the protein CSVEPEEAKNIQYF.

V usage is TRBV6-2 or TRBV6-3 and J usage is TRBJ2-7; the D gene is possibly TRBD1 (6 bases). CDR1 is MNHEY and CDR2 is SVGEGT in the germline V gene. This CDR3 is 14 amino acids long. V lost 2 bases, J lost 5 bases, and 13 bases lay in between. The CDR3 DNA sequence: TGTGCCAGCAGTTACACCAGGGGTCGGGACGAGCAGTACTTC. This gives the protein CASSYTRGRDEQYF.

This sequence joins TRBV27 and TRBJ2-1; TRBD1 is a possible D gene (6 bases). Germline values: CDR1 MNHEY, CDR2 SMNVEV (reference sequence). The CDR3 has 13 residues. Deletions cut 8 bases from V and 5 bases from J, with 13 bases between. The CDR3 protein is CASCQRTDNEQFF. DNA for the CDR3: TGTGCCAGCTGCCAGAGGACAGACAATGAGCAGTTCTTC.

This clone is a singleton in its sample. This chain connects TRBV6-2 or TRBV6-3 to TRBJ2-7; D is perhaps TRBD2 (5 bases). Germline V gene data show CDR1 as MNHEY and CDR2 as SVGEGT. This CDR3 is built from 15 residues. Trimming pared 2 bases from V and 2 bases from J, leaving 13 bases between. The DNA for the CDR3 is TGTGCCAGCAGTTACGCCGGGGAGCCCACCTACGAGCAGTACTTC. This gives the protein CASSYAGEPTYEQYF.

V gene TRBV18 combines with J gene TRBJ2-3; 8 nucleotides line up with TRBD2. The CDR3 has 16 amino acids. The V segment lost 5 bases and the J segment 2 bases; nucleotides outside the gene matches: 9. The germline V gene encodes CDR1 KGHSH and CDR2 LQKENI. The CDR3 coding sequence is TGTGCCAGCTCATCTTTGACTAGCGCCACCACAGATACGCAGTATTTT. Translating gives CASSSLTSATTDTQYF.